This T cell receptor (beta chain) was observed in a study of cytomegalovirus exposure and HLA in healthy donors. This PCR relied on a set of 60 Vbeta primers and 13 Jbeta primers. Original handling: It was a later analysis that counted tens of millions of unique TCR beta chains, of which some 9.9 million were shared. Sequencing was performed with immunoSEQ multiplex PCR; in TCRdb, only in-frame clones are kept and a portion is missing. V and J calls and clone size are copied from that table; D and trimming were computed from the DNA. There are about 130,000 clones in the sample; around 70% occur only once, and approximately 2.9% lies in the top ten. Study outcomes and limitations: Reportedly, HLA-A and HLA-B alleles of most subjects were accurately predicted from TCR beta.

This clone was seen just once. Its antigen is not identified. Sequencing was done on a sample of PBMCs. This TCR was sampled from a human donor in good health.

CDR3 nucleotides: TGTGCCAGAAGCAGGAAGGCCGGGACAGATAATCAGCCCCAGCATTTT. Translating gives CARSRKAGTDNQPQHF. V usage is TRBV5-3 and J usage is TRBJ1-5, with 7 bases lining up with TRBD1. TRBV5-3 is sorted into the ORF group, with uncertain function. The V segment lost 4 bases and the J segment 4 bases; nucleotides outside the gene matches: 11. CDR3 length equals 16 residues.